This entry lists 9 T cell receptor beta chains sequenced from one sample in a study of blood T cell repertoires in COVID-19. The method was immunoSEQ multiplex PCR; TCRdb's version includes in-frame clones alone and lacks a portion of them. This table holds more than 250,000 clones, around 88% found once. Material: PBMCs or T cells enriched from blood (not recorded which). The receptors come from a woman aged 40 to 49 who had recovered from COVID-19.

This sequence joins TRBV3-1 (or the pseudogene TRBV3-2) and TRBJ2-3, with 7 bases fitting TRBD2. CDR1 is LGHDT, CDR2 YNNKEL, per germline (reference sequence). Trimming removed 3 bases from V and 5 bases from J; junction bases left unmatched: 8. The CDR3 is made up of 15 amino acids. Here the CDR3 DNA reads TGTGCCAGCAGCCAGCTAGGCGGGAGCCTAGATACGCAGTATTTT. This codes for CASSQLGGSLDTQYF.

V gene TRBV28 combines with J gene TRBJ2-7; D unclear. Trimming left V 1 base short and J 1 base short, with 8 bases between. Germline-derived CDR1 and CDR2 are MDHEN and SYDVKM. The CDR3 covers 14 residues. For the CDR3, the DNA is TGTGCCAGCAGTTTATCGGTGCCTTCCTACGAGCAGTACTTC. Translation gives CASSLSVPSYEQYF.

The chain employs TRBV4-3 and TRBJ1-6, with D possibly TRBD1 on 5 matching bases. CDR1 is LGHNA, CDR2 YSLEER, per germline. Trimming stripped 2 bases from V and 9 bases from J, with 8 bases between. This CDR3 has 13 amino acids. The CDR3 loop is CASSQSTASPLHF. The CDR3 DNA reads as TGCGCCAGCAGCCAATCGACAGCTTCACCCCTCCACTTT.

The genes are TRBV19 and TRBJ1-2; no clear D gene. Germline values: CDR1 LNHDA, CDR2 SQIVND (reference sequence). CDR3 size: 13 residues. V lost 2 bases, J lost 7 bases, and 11 bases lay in between. CDR3 protein: CASSIRRESGYTF. CDR3 coding DNA: TGTGCCAGTAGTATAAGACGGGAATCTGGCTACACCTTC.

The rearrangement joins TRBV5-1 to TRBJ1-5; 9 positions agree with TRBD1. The J segment lost 5 bases and the V segment lost 4 bases, leaving 7 bases of the junction unmatched. This CDR3 has 15 amino acids. The V gene's germline CDR1 is SGHRS and CDR2 YFSETQ. The DNA for the CDR3 is TGCGCCAGCAGCCCGACAGGGGGTTTCGATCAGCCCCAGCATTTT. Its protein is CASSPTGGFDQPQHF.

This chain uses TRBV30 with TRBJ1-4; D uncertain. V was trimmed by 0 bases and J by 8 bases, leaving 7 bases between them. Looked up from germline, CDR1 is GTSNPN and CDR2 is SVGIG (reference sequence). The CDR3 contains 12 residues. In DNA form, the CDR3 reads TGTGCCTGGAGTGTGGAGGGCGAAAAACTGTTTTTT. It is translated as CAWSVEGEKLFF.

The chain links TRBV11-2 to TRBJ2-7; perhaps TRBD2 as D (5 bases). Germline CDR1 is SGHAT and CDR2 is FQNNGV. The CDR3 has 13 residues. V was clipped by 8 bases and J by 0 bases, with 11 bases between them. Written as DNA, the CDR3 is TGTGCCAGCGCGGGCGGAAACTCCTACGAGCAGTACTTC. It specifies CASAGGNSYEQYF.

The rearrangement links TRBV19 to TRBJ1-2; D is possibly TRBD1 (5 bases). CDR1 LNHDA and CDR2 SQIVND come from the germline V gene (reference sequence). This CDR3 contains 11 residues. The ends were cut back, 9 bases at V and 8 bases at J, with 13 bases in the middle. CDR3 nucleotides: TGTGCCAGAGACAGATGGGGCGGCTACACCTTC. This codes for CARDRWGGYTF.

The DNA of the CDR3 is TGTGCCAGCAGTGAAGCGAGCGGGTCAAGTACGCAGTATTTT. This sequence encodes CASSEASGSSTQYF. J is TRBJ2-3 and V is TRBV2; D might be TRBD2 (6 bases). The CDR3 covers 14 residues. Germline V gene sequence: CDR1 SNHLY, CDR2 FYNNEI. V was pared by 0 bases and J by 8 bases, with 12 bases between.